The 2 T cell receptor beta chains below come from one sample, sequenced in a study of identical twins. TCRdb re-called the 5' RACE reads with MiXCR, one entry per CDR3 protein. The table lists roughly 720,000 distinct CDR3 sequences, about 18% of them singletons. These same data were also listed under a study on T cells expressing NK-cell markers.

The sequenced sample was PBMCs. These receptors were collected from a woman between 18 and 29 years old in good health.

This clonotype was observed a handful of times. The chain combines TRBV7-2 with TRBJ2-1, with a tentative D call TRBD2 (7 bases). Germline CDR1 and CDR2: SGHTA and FQGNSA. V was pared by 1 base and J by 6 bases, with 13 bases between. This CDR3 contains 15 residues. This CDR3 is CASSLGHRGGNEQFF. In nucleotides, the CDR3 is TGTGCCAGCAGCTTAGGCCATAGGGGGGGCAATGAGCAGTTCTTC.

J is TRBJ2-7 and V is TRBV6-5, with D perhaps TRBD2 (5 bases). The CDR3 is made up of 14 amino acids. Trimming cost V 2 bases and J 7 bases, with 15 bases left between them. Germline values: CDR1 MNHEY, CDR2 SVGAGI. CDR3: CASSYGRGSGEQYF. CDR3 DNA sequence: TGTGCCAGCAGTTACGGTCGGGGTTCGGGAGAGCAGTACTTC.